This is a list of T cell receptor beta chains from one sample in a study of graft-versus-host responses after intestinal transplantation. TCRdb's table, derived via immunoSEQ multiplex PCR, lists solely in-frame clones and lacks some. The sample carries roughly 110,000 clones, around nine tenths recorded once. The antigens for these receptors are not known. The material was unstimulated CD4+ T cells sorted from spleen or lymph node cells, obtained before transplant. The receptors derive from a human donor who was the organ donor for an intestinal transplant. Both conserved end residues are part of each CDR3. Each record gives: V gene, clone size, D gene, CDR3 protein. A D gene is named only where the DNA matches it firmly. The size entry is marked missing in some rows and otherwise reads once, few, many or a size class.

V: TRBV11-2
size: NA
D: NA
CDR3: CASRDTKGTDTQYF

V: TRBV28
size: once
D: NA
CDR3: CASSLTGPKLFF

V: TRBV19
size: once
D: NA
CDR3: CASKAAGSYEQYF

V: TRBV19
size: NA
D: TRBD1
CDR3: CASSIGTGAYNEQFF

V: TRBV18
size: NA
D: NA
CDR3: CASSQSSGIGLLNTEAFF

V: TRBV7-2
size: NA
D: NA
CDR3: CASSLQGTGNTIYF

V: TRBV18
size: NA
D: TRBD1
CDR3: CASSPTSGTGGIIVHEQYF

V: TRBV19
size: few
D: NA
CDR3: CASSTDSNYGYTF

V: TRBV7-9
size: NA
D: TRBD1
CDR3: CASSLGRGMNTEAFF

V: TRBV2
size: NA
D: NA
CDR3: CASIPSRQGPYEQYF

V: TRBV19
size: NA
D: NA
CDR3: CASSIELGRRNEQFF

V: TRBV4-1
size: NA
D: NA
CDR3: CASSHPTASRYNEQFF

V: TRBV6-1
size: NA
D: NA
CDR3: CASSGVYLAKNIQYF

V: TRBV19
size: NA
D: NA
CDR3: CASSIVSQTLF

V: TRBV19
size: NA
D: NA
CDR3: CASSISTLEGGKQYF

V: TRBV7-2
size: NA
D: TRBD2
CDR3: CASSLGGLAGVYEQYF

V: TRBV4-2
size: NA
D: NA
CDR3: CASSPRGDNEQFF

V: TRBV7-2
size: once
D: TRBD1
CDR3: CASSLGYRGRETQYF

V: TRBV14
size: NA
D: TRBD2
CDR3: CASSQPGLAGDNEQFF

V: TRBV30
size: NA
D: NA
CDR3: CAWKGTPLSTDTQYF

V: TRBV5-6
size: NA
D: NA
CDR3: CASSLKVPFYGYTF

V: TRBV27
size: NA
D: TRBD1
CDR3: CASSIGQGGGELFF

V: TRBV5-5
size: NA
D: TRBD1
CDR3: CASSTGTGSYNEQFF

V: TRBV19
size: NA
D: TRBD1
CDR3: CASRGRDRGYNEQFF

V: TRBV6-5
size: NA
D: NA
CDR3: CASVWESNTGELFF

V: TRBV30
size: NA
D: NA
CDR3: CAWSWRGGAFF

V: TRBV27
size: once
D: NA
CDR3: CASSKNYNTGELFF

V: TRBV27
size: NA
D: NA
CDR3: CASSSYRQNEKLFF

V: TRBV18
size: NA
D: NA
CDR3: CASSPDPGELYGYTF

V: TRBV7-4
size: NA
D: NA
CDR3: CASSLVQNPTTGRYSYEQYF

V: TRBV4-3
size: NA
D: TRBD1
CDR3: CASSQDPTGSMNTEAFF

V: TRBV11-2
size: NA
D: TRBD2
CDR3: CASSPSGSSAYEQYF

V: TRBV6-5
size: NA
D: NA
CDR3: CASSVAQHNYGYTF

V: TRBV6-6
size: once
D: NA
CDR3: CASSYKGRENEKLFF

V: TRBV4-2
size: NA
D: TRBD1
CDR3: CASSQADRGTDTQYF

V: TRBV7-2
size: NA
D: NA
CDR3: CASSLGQGGDTQYF

V: TRBV6-1
size: NA
D: NA
CDR3: CASSGATGSNYGYTF

V: TRBV10-3
size: NA
D: NA
CDR3: CAISESSPYEQYF

V: TRBV9
size: NA
D: TRBD2
CDR3: CASSVAGTSDGNEQFF

V: TRBV28
size: NA
D: NA
CDR3: CASSLNYEQFF

V: TRBV9
size: NA
D: NA
CDR3: CASSVGVGNEQFF

V: TRBV7-9
size: NA
D: NA
CDR3: CASSLAGGTQYF

V: TRBV11-2
size: NA
D: NA
CDR3: CASRSTRRDYEQYF

V: TRBV19
size: NA
D: NA
CDR3: CASSKRGADTQYF

V: TRBV7-2
size: NA
D: TRBD2
CDR3: CASSLGLAGGGDTQYF